The present T cell receptor (beta chain) was sequenced within a study of radiotherapy plus CTLA-4 blockade in lung cancer. Study findings and constraints: Early blood T cell clone dynamics, with interferon-beta, were reported to best predict response. Once radiotherapy plus ipilimumab had been given, TCR clones derived from tumor expanded in blood.

Clones were sequenced by immunoSEQ multiplex PCR, and TCRdb holds only the in-frame ones, with some missing. Of fewer than 50,000 clones listed, 50% to 70% were seen once; the top ten hold approximately 17%. Regarding this clone: Antigen specificity is unknown.

This CDR3 is 15 amino acids long. CDR1 and CDR2 from the germline V gene are SGHVS and FQNEAQ. With 2 bases removed from V and 1 base from J, the gap between germline ends came to 12 bases. The chain employs TRBV7-8 and TRBJ2-7, with D perhaps TRBD1 (6 bases). This TCR derives from a human donor with non-small cell lung cancer who had a partial response to radiotherapy plus ipilimumab. Material: peripheral blood, obtained from a patient treated with radiotherapy plus ipilimumab. CDR3 nucleotide sequence: TGTGCCAGCAGCTTATATCAGGGGCCTTCCTACGAGCAGTACTTC. Its protein is CASSLYQGPSYEQYF.